The T cell receptor beta chain described here comes from a study of post-analysis software for immune sequencing data. Study context: Relapsing-remitting, secondary progressive and progressive-relapsing forms made up the multiple sclerosis disease courses. Overall study findings and caveats: Strong co-clustering by F measure linked samples that shared a preparation batch. Patients used roughly five TRBV segments, including TRBV5-6, TRBV5-1 and TRBV20-1, more often than controls. When compared against controls, multiple sclerosis patients showed significantly lower normalized Chao1 diversity.

Incorporated into the TCR beta cDNA libraries were unique molecular identifiers, which served to reduce PCR and sequencing biases. T cells numbering roughly 0.95 to 10 million yielded roughly 0.5 million cDNA molecules. MiXCR, applied by TCRdb to the PCR reads, yields one record per CDR3 protein. The profile covers 750,000 to 950,000 distinct CDR3 sequences, with roughly 50% appearing a single time and over 4% taken by the ten largest. Regarding this clonotype: Its antigen remains unidentified.

CDR1 and CDR2 (germline): MGHDK, SYGVNS. Trimming removed 4 bases from V and 2 bases from J, with 11 bases in between. This CDR3 is built from 14 residues. The gene calls are TRBV25-1 and TRBJ1-2; unclear D gene. The source material was blood. The receptor comes from a girl aged 5-17 years with multiple sclerosis. CDR3 DNA sequence: TGTGCCAGCAGTGCTTATTCGGGGAACTATGGCTACACCTTC. It is translated as CASSAYSGNYGYTF.